This is a list of T cell receptor beta chains from one sample in a study of blood T cell repertoires in COVID-19. Assay: immunoSEQ multiplex PCR; the TCRdb copy retains only in-frame clones and omits some. In the table there are 200,000 to 300,000 clones, 75% to 85% of which are singletons. Sequences were obtained from peripheral blood. Every receptor here comes from a human donor in a cohort sampled during active COVID-19. CDR3s include the opening cysteine and the closing phenylalanine or tryptophan. A D gene is named only where the DNA matches it firmly. The listing skips clone size in some rows; elsewhere it reads once, few, many or a size class.

medium-sized	NA	TRBV9	TRBJ2-7	TGTGCCAGCAGCGTAGATGGGCAGGTTTTACGAGAGCAGTACTTC	CASSVDGQVLREQYF
few	NA	TRBV11-1	TRBJ1-6	TGTGCCAGCAGCTTATCGGACTATGCACCCCTCCACTTT	CASSLSDYAPLHF
few	NA	TRBV28	TRBJ2-5	TGTGCCAGCAGCTACGACACCCGGGGAGAGACCCAGTACTTC	CASSYDTRGETQYF
NA	NA	TRBV18	TRBJ2-6	TGTGCCAGCTCATCAACAGGCCTCTCTGGGGCCAACGTCCTGACTTTC	CASSSTGLSGANVLTF
NA	NA	TRBV5-6	TRBJ1-3	TGTGCCAGCAGCTTAGTCAGCTCTGGAAACACCATATATTTT	CASSLVSSGNTIYF
NA	TRBD1	TRBV18	TRBJ2-7	TGTGCCAGCTCAACCGGGACAGGGGGTCTCGACGAGCAGTACTTC	CASSTGTGGLDEQYF
NA	TRBD2	TRBV11-3	TRBJ2-1	TGTGCCAGCAGCTTCGCGGGCGGGAGGTCCTACAATGAGCAGTTCTTC	CASSFAGGRSYNEQFF
NA	NA	TRBV28	TRBJ2-7	TGTGCCAGCAGTTTGTCCAGTCCCTCCTACGAGCAGTACTTC	CASSLSSPSYEQYF
NA	TRBD1	TRBV5-1	TRBJ2-7	TGCGCCAGCAGCTTGAATGTCGGGACAGGGGGTTACGAGCAGTACTTC	CASSLNVGTGGYEQYF
once	TRBD1	TRBV10-3	TRBJ2-5	TGTGCCATCAGCCCGGGACAGGGGGCCTTTCGAGAGACCCAGTACTTC	CAISPGQGAFRETQYF
NA	TRBD2	TRBV11-3	TRBJ2-7	TGTGCCAGCAGCTTACTAGCGGGGAGCTACGAGCAGTACTTC	CASSLLAGSYEQYF
once	NA	TRBV14	TRBJ1-3	TGTGCCAGCAGCCAAGTCAGAGGAAACACCATATATTTT	CASSQVRGNTIYF
NA	NA	TRBV15	TRBJ2-1	TGTGCCACCAGCAGAACTAGGAGTTCGACCTACAATGAGCAGTTCTTC	CATSRTRSSTYNEQFF
NA	TRBD1	TRBV18	TRBJ2-5	TGTGCCAGCTCACCACCTGGGACAGTCCAAGAGACCCAGTACTTC	CASSPPGTVQETQYF
few	NA	TRBV5-6	TRBJ1-5	TGTGCCAGCAGCTTGGCCGGGACATGGCAGCCCCAGCATTTT	CASSLAGTWQPQHF
NA	TRBD2	TRBV24-1	TRBJ2-5	TGTGCCACCAGTGATTTAGGGGCGGGGGAACAAGAGACCCAGTACTTC	CATSDLGAGEQETQYF
NA	NA	TRBV7-8	TRBJ1-4	TGTGCCAGCAGCTTGACAGAAAATGAAAAACTGTTTTTT	CASSLTENEKLFF
NA	NA	TRBV5-5	TRBJ2-3	TGTGCCAGCAGCTTATACGGAGATACGCAGTATTTT	CASSLYGDTQYF
few	NA	TRBV3-1/TRBV3-2	TRBJ1-2	TGTGCCAGCAGCCAAGAAGCGGGCCATGGCTACACCTTC	CASSQEAGHGYTF
NA	TRBD2	TRBV5-4	TRBJ2-2	TGTGCCAGCAGCCAGAGAAGGACTAGCATCGCCGGGGAGCTGTTTTTT	CASSQRRTSIAGELFF
NA	NA	TRBV7-9	TRBJ2-7	TGTGCCAGCAGCCCCGCCAGCGGGCAGACCTACGAGCAGTACTTC	CASSPASGQTYEQYF
NA	NA	TRBV5-1	TRBJ2-1	TGCGCCAGCAGCTTGGGTGGAACGGAGGACAATGAGCAGTTCTTC	CASSLGGTEDNEQFF
once	TRBD1	TRBV9	TRBJ2-7	TGTGCCAGCAGCGTTACAGGGGACCCCTACGAGCAGTACTTC	CASSVTGDPYEQYF
NA	NA	TRBV10-3	TRBJ2-2	TGTGCCATCAACCAAAACAGGGCGGACACCGGGGAGCTGTTTTTT	CAINQNRADTGELFF
NA	NA	TRBV4-1	TRBJ1-5	TGCGCCAGCAGCCAAGATAGAAATCAGCCCCAGCATTTT	CASSQDRNQPQHF
NA	TRBD1	TRBV4-1	TRBJ2-1	TGCGCCAGCAGCCGCCAGAGGGACAGGGGGTCTTACAATGAGCAGTTCTTC	CASSRQRDRGSYNEQFF
NA	NA	TRBV5-8	TRBJ2-1	TGTGCCAGCAGCTTGGCCGCAACGGAGGTCTACAATGAGCAGTTCTTC	CASSLAATEVYNEQFF
few	TRBD2	TRBV19	TRBJ2-1	TGTGCCAGTAGTATAAGCGGGATCTACAATGAGCAGTTCTTC	CASSISGIYNEQFF
NA	NA	TRBV15	TRBJ1-2	TGTGCCACCAGCACTTCAACAGGGACAAACTATGGCTACACCTTC	CATSTSTGTNYGYTF
NA	TRBD2	TRBV7-9	TRBJ2-7	TGTGCCAGCAGCTTATTGGACGGACTAGCGGGAGACGAGCAGTACTTC	CASSLLDGLAGDEQYF
NA	NA	TRBV6-4	TRBJ2-2	TGTGCCAGCAAAATTAGCCCTCCGACCGGGGAGCTGTTTTTT	CASKISPPTGELFF
NA	NA	TRBV29-1	TRBJ2-3	TGCAGCGTTGAAGACCCTACCACAGATACGCAGTATTTT	CSVEDPTTDTQYF
once	NA	TRBV19	TRBJ1-2	TGTGCCAGTAGTATATCCGGGTTGGAAGGCTACACCTTC	CASSISGLEGYTF
NA	TRBD1	TRBV4-1	TRBJ2-6	TGCGCCAGCAGCCCCTTAGAGACAGGGAATTTGGATGGGGCCAACGTCCTGACTTTC	CASSPLETGNLDGANVLTF
NA	NA	TRBV5-6	TRBJ2-7	TGTGCCAGCAGCTTAGACCAGCGGTCCTACGAGCAGTACTTC	CASSLDQRSYEQYF
NA	NA	TRBV15	TRBJ2-5	TGTGCCACCAGCAGAGCTAACGGGTGGCGGGGATCAGAGACCCAGTACTTC	CATSRANGWRGSETQYF
NA	NA	TRBV11-2	TRBJ2-1	TGTGCCAGCAGCCGAGACAATGAGCAGTTCTTC	CASSRDNEQFF
NA	TRBD2	TRBV28	TRBJ2-2	TGTGCCAGCATTTCGGGACTAGCGTACACCGGGGAGCTGTTTTTT	CASISGLAYTGELFF
NA	TRBD1	TRBV2	TRBJ2-2	TGTGCCAGCAATGAGGGGGCGGGCACCGGGGAGCTGTTTTTT	CASNEGAGTGELFF
NA	NA	TRBV19	TRBJ1-1	TGTGCCAGTAGTTCGGGATTTTTGAACACTGAAGCTTTCTTT	CASSSGFLNTEAFF
NA	TRBD1	TRBV24-1	TRBJ1-1	TGTGCCACCAGTGATTACAGGGGTGAAGCTTTCTTT	CATSDYRGEAFF
NA	TRBD2	TRBV6-5	TRBJ2-2	TGTGCCAGCAGTTACGATAGCGGGAGAGGGGGCGGGGAGCTGTTTTTT	CASSYDSGRGGGELFF
NA	TRBD1	TRBV5-6	TRBJ2-3	TGTGCCAGCAGCTTGGGGACAGGGGGCGCAGATACGCAGTATTTT	CASSLGTGGADTQYF
few	NA	TRBV30	TRBJ2-3	TGTGCCTGGAGTGTACTTCGTGCTAGCACAGATACGCAGTATTTT	CAWSVLRASTDTQYF
NA	TRBD1	TRBV7-2	TRBJ1-1	TGTGCCAGCAGCCCTGACCGAGACAGGGCAGGAACTGAAGCTTTCTTT	CASSPDRDRAGTEAFF
NA	TRBD2	TRBV7-2	TRBJ2-3	TGTGCCAGCAGCGGCCGCGGGACTATCGATACGCAGTATTTT	CASSGRGTIDTQYF
NA	TRBD1	TRBV29-1	TRBJ1-6	TGCAGCGTTGGACAGGGGAATTCACCCCTCCACTTT	CSVGQGNSPLHF
once	NA	TRBV10-3	TRBJ1-2	TGTGCCATCAGTGGAGAGTCCAGGGTCTATGGCTACACCTTC	CAISGESRVYGYTF